This is a list of T cell receptor beta chains from one sample in a study of T cells after yellow fever vaccination. MiXCR was run by TCRdb on the 5' RACE reads, yielding one entry per CDR3 protein. The table lists a few hundred thousand distinct CDR3 sequences, less than 8.5% of them singletons. Sequenced material: CD4+ T cells sorted from PBMCs, taken 15 days after the yellow fever booster vaccination. The receptors shown here come from a man between 25 and 39 years old who received the YFV17D yellow fever vaccine. Each CDR3 is given with its conserved first and last residue. The D gene is left open where the match is weak. Size is stated for part of the rows, as once, few or many counts, or as a class when the clone is expanded.

size | J | D | V | DNA | CDR3
NA | TRBJ2-7 | TRBD2 | TRBV10-1 | TGCGCCAGCAGTCCGGGGGGGGACTACTACGAGCAGTACTTC | CASSPGGDYYEQYF
few | TRBJ2-1 | TRBD1 | TRBV7-9 | TGTGCCAGCAGAGAGACAGGGTCCAATGAGCAGTTCTTC | CASRETGSNEQFF
few | TRBJ2-6 | NA | TRBV19 | TGTGCCAGTAGTAGTACACACAGGGTGGGGGCCAACGTCCTGACTTTC | CASSSTHRVGANVLTF
few | TRBJ1-2 | NA | TRBV12-3/TRBV12-4 | TGTGCCAGCAGTTTGGGCCTCGTTGGGGGCTACACCTTC | CASSLGLVGGYTF
many | TRBJ2-5 | NA | TRBV18 | TGTGCCAGCTCACCATTATATAGAAGTCAAGAGACCCAGTACTTC | CASSPLYRSQETQYF
many | TRBJ1-6 | NA | TRBV7-2 | TGTGCCAGCAGCTTAGCGGTCGGGAATTCACCCCTCCACTTT | CASSLAVGNSPLHF
many | TRBJ2-2 | NA | TRBV7-9 | TGTGCCAGCAGCTTACCGGGGAAGACCGGGGAGCTGTTTTTT | CASSLPGKTGELFF
NA | TRBJ2-3 | NA | TRBV5-6 | TGTGCCACAAACGCCTGGGGGGTATTAGATACGCAGTATTTT | CATNAWGVLDTQYF
NA | TRBJ2-7 | NA | TRBV5-1 | TGCGCCACGGGATCTCAAGGGTACGAGCAGTACTTC | CATGSQGYEQYF
few | TRBJ1-1 | NA | TRBV7-2 | TGTGCCAGCAGTGAACAGGGTAGGGCCACTGAAGCTTTCTTT | CASSEQGRATEAFF
few | TRBJ1-5 | NA | TRBV7-2 | TGTGCCAGCAGCTTTTCGGGAGGGTTCGGACAGCCCCAGCATTTT | CASSFSGGFGQPQHF
NA | TRBJ2-7 | TRBD2 | TRBV5-1 | TGCGCCAGCAGCGTGGCTAGCGGGGGAGGCTACGAGCAGTACTTC | CASSVASGGGYEQYF
NA | TRBJ1-6 | TRBD1 | TRBV20-1 | TGCAGTGCTAGGGAGACAGGGCCGTCTTCACCCCTCCACTTT | CSARETGPSSPLHF
NA | TRBJ2-2 | TRBD1 | TRBV7-2 | TGTTCCAGCAGCTGGGCAGGGGGGAACACCGGGGAGCTGTTTTTT | CSSSWAGGNTGELFF
few | TRBJ1-6 | NA | TRBV2 | TGTGCCAGCAGGGAGAATTCTTGGACGGGCATTTCGGCCCTCCACTTT | CASRENSWTGISALHF
NA | TRBJ1-1 | NA | TRBV20-1 | TGCAGTGCTAGTGTGCTCTCGGGATCTGAAGCTTTCTTT | CSASVLSGSEAFF
few | TRBJ2-1 | NA | TRBV20-1 | TGCAGTGCTACAGGGGTTTGGGTTGCGGCCCACGGGTCCTACAATGAGCAGTTCTTC | CSATGVWVAAHGSYNEQFF
many | TRBJ2-2 | NA | TRBV7-2 | TGTGCCAGCAGCACCACGAACACCGGGGAGCTGTTTTTT | CASSTTNTGELFF
many | TRBJ2-7 | TRBD2 | TRBV7-2 | TGTGCCAGCAGCTTAGTCCTAGCGGGAGGGCCAGGGGAGCAGTACTTC | CASSLVLAGGPGEQYF
many | TRBJ2-7 | NA | TRBV11-2 | TGTGCCAGCAGCTCAGAGTCAGGGCCCTACGAGCAGTACTTC | CASSSESGPYEQYF
few | TRBJ2-2 | NA | TRBV28 | TGTGCCAGCAAGAGATCCGGAGCCGCCGGGGAGCTGTTTTTT | CASKRSGAAGELFF
many | TRBJ2-1 | NA | TRBV5-1 | TGCGCCAGCAGCTTGGTGGCGGGTTCCTCCTACAATGAGCAGTTCTTC | CASSLVAGSSYNEQFF